One sample yielded the 18 T cell receptor beta chains listed below, sequenced in a study of neurological immune-mediated disorders. TCRdb itself ran the 5' RACE reads through MiXCR, one entry per CDR3 protein. The profile shows about 66,000 distinct CDR3 sequences, 4.5% to 5.5% of them singletons. Sequences were obtained from PBMCs. These receptors were taken from a man aged 25 to 40 with multiple sclerosis.

The sample holds a few counts of this clonotype. The gene calls are TRBV29-1 and TRBJ1-5; 7 nucleotides align to TRBD1. J lost 4 bases, V lost 5 bases, and 5 bases had no gene match. Germline V gene sequence: CDR1 SQVTM, CDR2 ANQGSEA. This CDR3 is built from 13 residues. The chain's CDR3 is CSVRQGGNQPQHF. The CDR3 coding sequence is TGCAGCGTTAGACAGGGCGGGAATCAGCCCCAGCATTTT.

Many counts were recorded for this clonotype. This rearrangement joins TRBV20-1 to TRBJ2-5; tentatively, D is TRBD1 or TRBD2 (6 bases each). Trimming removed 0 bases at V and 1 base at J, with 9 bases between. The germline gives CDR1 DFQATT, CDR2 SNEGSKA (reference sequence). CDR3 length: 14 amino acids. The CDR3 DNA sequence: TGCAGTGCTAGAGATAGGGGGGCCCAAGAGACCCAGTACTTC. Translation: CSARDRGAQETQYF.

This clonotype showed up many times. In DNA, the CDR3 is TGCAGCGTTGAAATAGCAAGGCAGACCCAGTACTTC. It yields the protein CSVEIARQTQYF. The chain uses TRBV29-1 and TRBJ2-5; D uncertain. In germline, CDR1 is SQVTM, CDR2 ANQGSEA. The V gene lost 2 bases and the J gene lost 6 bases, with 10 bases spanning the gap. This CDR3 spans 12 amino acids. Drawing the rest from reference TRBV29-1 and TRBJ2-5, the complete variable domain is SAVISQKPSRDICQRGTSLTIQCQVDSQVTMMFWYRQQPGQSLTLIATANQGSEATYESGFVIDKFPISRPNLTFSTLTVSNMSPEDSSIYLCSVEIARQTQYFGPGTRLLVL.

This chain uses TRBV20-1 with TRBJ2-2; D is possibly TRBD1 (5 bases). Deletions cut 6 bases from V and 4 bases from J, with 9 bases between. The CDR3 runs 12 residues. Germline assignment: CDR1 DFQATT and CDR2 SNEGSKA (reference sequence). The CDR3 DNA follows: TGCAGTGCAGGGGCGGCCACCGGGGAGCTGTTTTTT. It codes for CSAGAATGELFF.

This clonotype was detected many times. This rearrangement joins TRBV7-9 to TRBJ2-2; D is ambiguous. This CDR3 is built from 16 residues. Germline CDR1 is SEHNR and CDR2 is FQNEAQ (reference sequence). The germline V and J ends were trimmed by 1 base and 0 bases, with 9 bases remaining between them. CDR3 sequence (DNA): TGTGCCAGCAGCTTAGGTCGGCCCACGAACACCGGGGAGCTGTTTTTT. This codes for CASSLGRPTNTGELFF.

V is TRBV5-1 and J is TRBJ2-7; D may be TRBD2 (7 bases). Trimming removed 5 bases at V and 7 bases at J, with 19 bases between. Germline CDR1 and CDR2: SGHRS and YFSETQ. This CDR3 contains 14 residues. The CDR3 protein is CASRRGGVREEQYF. The CDR3 bases are TGCGCCAGCAGACGAGGGGGGGTGCGGGAAGAGCAGTACTTC. Looking up the rest from reference TRBV5-1 and TRBJ2-7 gives the full variable domain: KAGVTQTPRYLIKTRGQQVTLSCSPISGHRSVSWYQQTPGQGLQFLFEYFSETQRNKGNFPGRFSGRQFSNSRSEMNVSTLELGDSALYLCASRRGGVREEQYFGPGTRLTVT.

This clonotype was observed at least ten times. The chain couples TRBV5-1 to TRBJ2-1; no definite D call. CDR3 length equals 15 residues. V lost 4 bases, J lost 3 bases, and 14 bases lay in between. Germline CDR1 SGHRS, CDR2 YFSETQ. The CDR3 spells CASSPGYNLYNEQFF. The CDR3 region has the DNA TGCGCCAGCAGCCCCGGGTACAACCTCTACAATGAGCAGTTCTTC.

This clonotype was found many times. The chain employs TRBV5-6 and TRBJ2-2; unclear D gene. Germline loops: CDR1 SGHDT, CDR2 YYEEEE. The CDR3 contains 17 residues. Trimming shortened V by 0 bases and J by 9 bases, and 21 bases separated the two germline ends. CDR3 protein: CASSLGKIHGALRELFF. The DNA for the CDR3 is TGTGCCAGCAGCTTGGGAAAAATCCATGGTGCCCTTAGGGAGCTGTTTTTT.

This clonotype was counted between two and nine times. The chain has TRBV27 and TRBJ2-1; 13 nucleotides match TRBD2. The CDR3 is 17 residues long. With V trimmed by 1 base and J by 4 bases, 4 bases remained unmatched. Per the germline V gene, CDR1 is MNHEY and CDR2 is SMNVEV (reference sequence). This CDR3 reads CASSLLTSGGAYNEQFF. CDR3 DNA sequence: TGTGCCAGCAGTTTATTAACTAGCGGGGGGGCATACAATGAGCAGTTCTTC.

Ten or more counts support this clonotype. V gene TRBV5-1 combines with J gene TRBJ2-5, with 8 bases identical to TRBD1. This CDR3 has 13 amino acids. Losses at the gene ends were 3 bases for V and 2 bases for J; bases not matched to a gene: 0. Per germline, CDR1 SGHRS and CDR2 YFSETQ. The CDR3 protein is CASSWTGQETQYF. The CDR3 region has the DNA TGCGCCAGCAGCTGGACAGGGCAAGAGACCCAGTACTTC.

Many counts were recorded for this clonotype. The V call is TRBV5-1, the J call TRBJ1-2; D uncertain. Germline V gene data show CDR1 as SGHRS and CDR2 as YFSETQ. This CDR3 contains 14 residues. With 0 bases removed from V and 7 bases from J, the gap between germline ends came to 13 bases. CDR3 in DNA: TGCGCCAGCAGCTTGGCCCAAGGACGTTTTGGCTACACCTTC. It yields the protein CASSLAQGRFGYTF.

This clonotype was observed many times. The chain couples TRBV5-1 to TRBJ1-1; 8 positions agree with TRBD1. With V trimmed by 1 base and J by 1 base, 3 bases remained unmatched. CDR1 SGHRS and CDR2 YFSETQ come from the germline V gene. The CDR3 is made up of 15 amino acids. The CDR3 here is CASSLTGTGNTEAFF. CDR3 sequence (DNA): TGCGCCAGCAGCTTGACCGGGACAGGGAACACTGAAGCTTTCTTT.

The chain recombines TRBV5-1 with TRBJ1-1; TRBD1 agrees at 8 bases. Germline V lookup: CDR1 SGHRS, CDR2 YFSETQ. V gave up 4 bases and J gave up 5 bases; unmatched junction bases: 13. This CDR3 comprises 16 residues. The CDR3 coding sequence is TGCGCCAGCAGCCCCCGGACAGGGCAGGGGAGGACTGAAGCTTTCTTT. The encoded protein is CASSPRTGQGRTEAFF. The entire variable domain, with the rest obtained from reference TRBV5-1 and TRBJ1-1, is as follows: KAGVTQTPRYLIKTRGQQVTLSCSPISGHRSVSWYQQTPGQGLQFLFEYFSETQRNKGNFPGRFSGRQFSNSRSEMNVSTLELGDSALYLCASSPRTGQGRTEAFFGQGTRLTVV.

This clonotype was seen many times. The chain carries TRBV29-1 and TRBJ1-1; tentatively, D is TRBD1 (6 bases). The ends were cut back, 4 bases at V and 6 bases at J, with 18 bases in the middle. Germline V gene data show CDR1 as SQVTM and CDR2 as ANQGSEA. This CDR3 has 14 amino acids. DNA for the CDR3: TGCAGCGTTGTGGGGGCAGGAGGTTACGCTGAAGCTTTCTTT. Translating gives CSVVGAGGYAEAFF. The variable domain in full, with the rest retrieved from reference TRBV29-1 and TRBJ1-1, is SAVISQKPSRDICQRGTSLTIQCQVDSQVTMMFWYRQQPGQSLTLIATANQGSEATYESGFVIDKFPISRPNLTFSTLTVSNMSPEDSSIYLCSVVGAGGYAEAFFGQGTRLTVV.

This clonotype was detected many times. The gene calls are TRBV11-2 and TRBJ1-3; D unclear. This CDR3 contains 12 residues. V lost 5 bases, J lost 4 bases, and 6 bases lay in between. Germline CDR1 and CDR2: SGHAT and FQNNGV. CDR3 protein: CASSPPGNTIYF. The DNA for the CDR3 is TGTGCCAGCAGCCCACCCGGAAACACCATATATTTT.

This clonotype was seen at least ten times. V is TRBV20-1 and J is TRBJ1-3; 8 bases match TRBD1. CDR3 length: 13 residues. With 6 bases clipped from V and 9 bases from J, the junction kept 10 bases outside the gene matches. The germline CDR1 and CDR2 sequences are DFQATT and SNEGSKA (reference sequence). The CDR3 loop is CSARTGFRSTIYF. In DNA, the CDR3 is TGCAGTGCCAGGACAGGGTTTCGTAGCACCATATATTTT.

Many counts were recorded for this clonotype. This chain joins TRBV6-5 and TRBJ1-1; D call uncertain. The V gene's germline CDR1 is MNHEY and CDR2 SVGAGI. The CDR3 loop spans 13 amino acids. Trimming removed 6 bases at V and 5 bases at J, with 13 bases between. CDR3 amino acids: CASSPNLGTEAFF. The CDR3 DNA follows: TGTGCCAGCAGCCCGAACCTAGGGACTGAAGCTTTCTTT.

This clonotype has just a few counts. The CDR3 loop reads CSVDETSTDTQYF. CDR3 coding DNA: TGCAGCGTTGATGAGACTAGCACAGATACGCAGTATTTT. This chain joins TRBV29-1 and TRBJ2-3; D is uncertain. This CDR3 spans 13 amino acids. Germline V gene sequence: CDR1 SQVTM, CDR2 ANQGSEA. Between the trimmed V and J ends, which lost 3 bases and 0 bases, there was a span of 7 bases.